This passage covers 18 T cell receptor beta chains from one sample sequenced in a study of Ad26.COV2.S vaccination and SARS-CoV-2 variants listed by TCRdb under 2021. According to the study, the label for this sample's treatment or condition signals: 19 received Ad26.COV2.S at low or high dose, single or two shots; roughly five received placebo; per-sample allocation not given. Repertoires of vaccine and placebo recipients were sequenced from samples collected on day 63 after the first injection. To prepare the library, the immunoSEQ multiplex PCR assay was applied. TCRdb took over this immuneACCESS table, retaining in-frame rearrangements with V and J assigned. Such tables are incomplete; in checked studies, under half of the missing clones stem from an unresolved V gene, and the remainder is unexplained. Across this sample there are some 480,000 clones, with 87% seen only once. The top ten clones comprise about 13% of the sample.

The sample consisted of peripheral blood, taken in a trial of Ad26.COV2.S vaccine versus placebo. Source of these receptors: a person aged 18-65 years who received the Ad26.COV2.S COVID-19 vaccine or a placebo.

The chain has TRBV27 and TRBJ2-2, with D tentatively TRBD1 or TRBD2 (5 bases each). The CDR3 runs to 17 residues. The V and J ends lost 7 bases and 2 bases respectively, with 20 bases between them. CDR1 and CDR2 (germline): MNHEY, SMNVEV (reference sequence). CDR3 sequence: CASIPGPGLGNTGELFF. The CDR3 DNA sequence: TGTGCCAGCATCCCGGGACCTGGTCTCGGAAACACCGGGGAGCTGTTTTTT.

The genes are TRBV7-9 and TRBJ1-1, with a possible D match to TRBD1 (5 bases). This CDR3 has 16 amino acids. CDR1 and CDR2 (germline): SEHNR, FQNEAQ (reference sequence). The germline V and J ends were trimmed by 5 bases and 4 bases, with 20 bases remaining between them. The CDR3 is CASSLRAGQGVTEAFF. In DNA form, the CDR3 reads TGTGCCAGCAGCCTAAGAGCCGGACAAGGGGTCACTGAAGCTTTCTTT.

The CDR3 coding sequence is TGTGCCAGCAGCGTCAGGGGGCCTCAGGGGACCCAGTACTTC. Protein product: CASSVRGPQGTQYF. The chain has TRBV5-6 and TRBJ2-5, with 8 bases lining up with TRBD1. The germline V gene has CDR1 SGHDT and CDR2 YYEEEE. The CDR3 is 14 amino acids. Trimming cost V 4 bases and J 7 bases; bases outside gene matches: 9.

V and J are TRBV27 and TRBJ1-1, with no clear D. V gave up 1 base and J gave up 0 bases, with 6 bases separating them. From germline, CDR1 is MNHEY and CDR2 SMNVEV (reference sequence). The CDR3 covers 14 residues. The CDR3 loop is CASSLFPVNTEAFF. The CDR3 DNA follows: TGTGCCAGCAGTTTATTTCCGGTGAACACTGAAGCTTTCTTT.

This chain connects TRBV4-2 to TRBJ2-7; 8 nucleotides line up with TRBD2. The CDR3 is made up of 17 amino acids. Per germline, CDR1 LGHNA and CDR2 YNFKEQ. J was trimmed by 0 bases and V by 4 bases; bases with no gene match: 11. The chain's CDR3 is CASSRQTGREVSYEQYF. As DNA, the CDR3 is TGTGCCAGCAGCCGGCAAACAGGGCGGGAGGTCTCCTACGAGCAGTACTTC.

This chain links TRBV30 with TRBJ2-7; 8 bases map to TRBD2. V dropped 4 bases and J dropped 5; count of bases not matched to a gene: 16. This CDR3 comprises 16 residues. CDR1 GTSNPN and CDR2 SVGIG come from the germline V gene (reference sequence). The CDR3 region is CAWTTPTGTRIHEQYF. As DNA, the CDR3 is TGTGCCTGGACCACCCCTACCGGGACTAGGATCCACGAGCAGTACTTC.

The chain joins TRBV6-5 to TRBJ2-7; no clear D. CDR3 length equals 13 residues. V lost 5 bases and J 2 bases, leaving 10 bases between the germline ends. From germline, CDR1 is MNHEY and CDR2 SVGAGI. Here the CDR3 DNA reads TGTGCCAGCAGTATTCGGGCCGCCTACGAGCAGTACTTC. This gives the protein CASSIRAAYEQYF.

This rearrangement joins TRBV6-5 to TRBJ1-1, with 8 bases that match TRBD1. Trimming cost V 5 bases and J 5 bases; bases outside gene matches: 7. CDR3 length equals 14 residues. Germline CDR1 MNHEY, CDR2 SVGAGI. CDR3 in amino acids: CASSQKTGVTEAFF. The DNA for the CDR3 is TGTGCCAGCAGTCAAAAGACAGGGGTAACTGAAGCTTTCTTT.

A few counts support this clone. The chain carries TRBV2 and TRBJ1-1; no firm D call. The CDR3 totals 11 residues. Trimming removed 10 bases from V and 7 bases from J, with 13 bases in between. CDR1 and CDR2 from the germline V gene are SNHLY and FYNNEI. The CDR3 loop is CATSSWGEAFF. CDR3 bases: TGTGCCACCTCTTCTTGGGGTGAAGCTTTCTTT.

The chain is built from TRBV5-5 and TRBJ2-3; 7 positions match TRBD2. The junction had 9 bases not matched to a gene; V was cut back by 1 base and J by 4 bases. There are 16 residues in the CDR3. Germline CDR1 is SGHKS and CDR2 is YYEKEE (reference sequence). CDR3 DNA sequence: TGTGCCAGCAGCTTGTCCTTGGGCGGGAGATCAGATACGCAGTATTTT. Residues: CASSLSLGGRSDTQYF. The complete variable domain, with remaining parts taken from reference TRBV5-5 and TRBJ2-3, reads DAGVTQSPTHLIKTRGQQVTLRCSPISGHKSVSWYQQVLGQGPQFIFQYYEKEERGRGNFPDRFSARQFPNYSSELNVNALLLGDSALYLCASSLSLGGRSDTQYFGPGTRLTVL.

V gene TRBV10-3 combines with J gene TRBJ2-7; 9 nucleotides agree with TRBD2. The CDR3 contains 15 residues. Looked up from germline, CDR1 is ENHRY and CDR2 is SYGVKD. Unmatched junction bases numbered 2, after V lost 2 bases and J lost 0 bases. CDR3 bases: TGTGCCATCAGTGAGCTAGCGGGAACCTCCTACGAGCAGTACTTC. Translation: CAISELAGTSYEQYF.

The chain carries TRBV30 and TRBJ1-4, with D unclear. CDR1 and CDR2 from the germline V gene are GTSNPN and SVGIG (reference sequence). The V end lost 1 base, the J end lost 7 bases, and 16 bases lay between the germline ends. The CDR3 consists of 15 residues. The CDR3 sequence: CAWSGKGTVREKLFF. CDR3 nucleotide sequence: TGTGCCTGGAGTGGAAAGGGCACCGTACGTGAAAAACTGTTTTTT.

This clone appeared a single time. In the same sample, other DNA sequences code for this CDR3. This chain joins TRBV4-3 and TRBJ2-7; maybe TRBD1 (7 bases). The CDR3 runs 15 residues. CDR1 and CDR2 (germline): LGHNA, YSLEER. The V end was cut by 0 bases, the J end by 4 bases, with 13 bases between. DNA of the CDR3: TGCGCCAGCAGCCAAGATCCGCAGGGGGGTTACGAGCAGTACTTC. It yields the protein CASSQDPQGGYEQYF.

The chain employs TRBV5-1 and TRBJ2-7, with TRBD1 as a possible D gene (5 bases). Looked up from germline, CDR1 is SGHRS and CDR2 is YFSETQ. The V end was cut by 0 bases, the J end by 0 bases, with 10 bases between. The CDR3 totals 15 residues. DNA for the CDR3: TGCGCCAGCAGCTTGGGGGGCACAGCCTCCTACGAGCAGTACTTC. Translated: CASSLGGTASYEQYF. The complete variable domain, with remaining parts taken from reference TRBV5-1 and TRBJ2-7, reads KAGVTQTPRYLIKTRGQQVTLSCSPISGHRSVSWYQQTPGQGLQFLFEYFSETQRNKGNFPGRFSGRQFSNSRSEMNVSTLELGDSALYLCASSLGGTASYEQYFGPGTRLTVT.

The gene calls are TRBV5-4 and TRBJ2-1, with D possibly TRBD2 on 6 matching bases. Trimming took 1 base from V and 6 from J, leaving 11 bases between them. The CDR3 consists of 14 residues. CDR1 SGHNT and CDR2 YYREEE come from the germline V gene (reference sequence). CDR3: CASSLRRGTNEQFF. CDR3 DNA: TGTGCCAGCAGCTTGAGGCGGGGAACCAATGAGCAGTTCTTC.

In the case of this clone: The same CDR3 can be traced to other DNA sequences in this sample. V gene TRBV5-1 combines with J gene TRBJ1-2; D not certain. Looked up from germline, CDR1 is SGHRS and CDR2 is YFSETQ. The V and J ends lost 0 bases and 5 bases respectively, with 8 bases between them. There are 13 residues in the CDR3. The CDR3 protein is CASSLVTGYGYTF. Written as DNA, the CDR3 is TGCGCCAGCAGCTTGGTAACGGGGTATGGCTACACCTTC.

The chain employs TRBV28 and TRBJ1-5, with 8 bases aligning to TRBD1. J was trimmed by 3 bases and V by 3 bases; bases with no gene match: 7. The CDR3 contains 16 residues. CDR1 is MDHEN, CDR2 SYDVKM, per germline. This CDR3 is CASSLAVGQANQPQHF. The CDR3 DNA reads TGTGCCAGCAGTTTGGCTGTGGGACAGGCCAATCAGCCCCAGCATTTT.

DNA for the CDR3: TGTGCTAGTGGTCAAGACCCGCGGGGGCCCCAGCATTTT. It yields the protein CASGQDPRGPQHF. This chain links TRBV12-5 with TRBJ1-5; D remains unclear. The ends were cut back, 5 bases at V and 9 bases at J, with 14 bases in the middle. This CDR3 has 13 residues. Per germline, CDR1 LGHNT and CDR2 FRNRAP.